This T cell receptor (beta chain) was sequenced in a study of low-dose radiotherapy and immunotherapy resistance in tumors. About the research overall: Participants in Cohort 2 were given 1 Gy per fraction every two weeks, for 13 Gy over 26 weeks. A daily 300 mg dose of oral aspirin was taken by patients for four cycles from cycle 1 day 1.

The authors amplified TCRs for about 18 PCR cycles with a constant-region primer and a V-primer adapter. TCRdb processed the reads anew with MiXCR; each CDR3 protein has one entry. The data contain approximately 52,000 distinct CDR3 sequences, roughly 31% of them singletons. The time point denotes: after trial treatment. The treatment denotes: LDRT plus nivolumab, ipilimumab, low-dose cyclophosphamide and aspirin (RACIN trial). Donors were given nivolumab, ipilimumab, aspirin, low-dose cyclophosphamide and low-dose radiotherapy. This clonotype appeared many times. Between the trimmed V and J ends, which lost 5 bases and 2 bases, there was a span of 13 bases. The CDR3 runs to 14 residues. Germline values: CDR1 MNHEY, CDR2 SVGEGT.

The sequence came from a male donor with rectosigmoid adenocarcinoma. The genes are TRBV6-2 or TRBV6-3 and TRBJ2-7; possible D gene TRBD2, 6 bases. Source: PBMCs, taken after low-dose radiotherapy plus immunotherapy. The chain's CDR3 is CASSPGGITYEQYF. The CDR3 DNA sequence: TGTGCCAGCAGTCCCGGAGGGATCACCTACGAGCAGTACTTC.